This T cell receptor beta chain was sequenced for a study of blood T cell repertoires in COVID-19. Study-wide context: Whether acute or convalescent, the COVID-19 samples came from the United States, Italy and Spain. The analysed material was cDNA or gDNA that came from T cells, B-cell-depleted T cells, or PBMCs.

There are 15 residues in the CDR3. CDR1 is ENHRY and CDR2 is SYGVKD in the germline V gene. V shed 7 bases, J shed 7 bases, and the junction held 7 bases outside the gene matches. As originally analysed: Scientists estimated how many nucleated cells there were by amplifying reference gene primers. The protocol was immunoSEQ multiplex PCR, while the TCRdb copy is restricted to in-frame clones and leaves out a portion. V, J and clone size are taken as reported in that table, and D and trimming were inferred from the DNA itself. There are about 71,000 clones in the sample; 88% occur only once, and roughly 2.4% lies in the top ten.

Sequenced input: peripheral blood. The V gene is TRBV10-3, the J gene TRBJ1-6, with 10 bases that match TRBD1. The TCR comes from a human donor in a cohort sampled during active COVID-19. Here the CDR3 reads CAITAGQGGNSPLHF. CDR3 in DNA: TGTGCCATCACCGCCGGACAGGGGGGCAATTCACCCCTCCACTTT.